This T cell receptor beta chain was captured by sequencing in a study of cytomegalovirus exposure and HLA in healthy donors. Points from the study as a whole: In a later analysis, a missense DCLRE1C variant was linked to TCR beta V- and J-gene trimming.

About this clone itself: Its antigen is unknown.

The CDR3 is 13 amino acids. J gave up 14 bases and V 4 bases, and 11 bases lay outside the gene matches. Germline V lookup: CDR1 SEHNR, CDR2 FQNEAQ (reference sequence). Primers for the PCR totalled 60 Vbeta and 13 Jbeta. Authors' methods: Unique TCR beta chains totaled roughly 80 million in a later count, with roughly 10 million of them shared. Generated by immunoSEQ multiplex PCR, the TCRdb table keeps only in-frame clones and is missing some. Clonal size and the V and J genes are those of that table, whereas D and trimming came from the DNA. In the table there are fewer than 150,000 clones, 76% of which are singletons.

The clonotype originates from a man aged 18-30 years in good health and CMV-seronegative. The chain combines TRBV7-9 with TRBJ1-2, with TRBD1 identical over 9 bases. What was sequenced was PBMCs. CDR3 residues: CASSSTTGGGGTF. CDR3 DNA: TGTGCCAGCAGCTCAACCACAGGGGGCGGGGGAACCTTC.